Detailed here is one T cell receptor beta chain. The data were taken from a study of control samples from healthy donors and cancer patients. Measured with immunoSEQ multiplex PCR; TCRdb has only the in-frame clones, and not every one. Of roughly 50,000 clones in the sample, 95% to 97% were seen once. The CDR3 covers 13 residues. V dropped 6 bases and J dropped 6 bases, with 11 bases sitting between them. The chain links TRBV12-3 or TRBV12-4 to TRBJ2-2; no clear D. Material: blood. The sequence derives from a woman aged 25-40 years in good health. CDR3 region: CASRLNSAGELFF. In DNA form, the CDR3 reads TGTGCCAGCAGACTAAATAGTGCCGGGGAGCTGTTTTTT.